Reported below is one TCR beta chain. This sample was taken from a study of blood T cell repertoires in COVID-19. Study in general: For recovered donors of Cohort 3, there were two negative PCRs, clearance, or symptom resolution. T cells, B-cell-depleted T cells, or PBMCs provided the cDNA or gDNA that served as material.

The table came from immunoSEQ multiplex PCR; TCRdb's copy has only in-frame clones and leaves some out. This sample has over 110,000 clones, with about 80% found just once. CDR1 is MNHEY and CDR2 is SVGAGI in the germline V gene. There are 15 residues in the CDR3. Trimming left V 5 bases short and J 0 bases short, with 13 bases between. This chain connects TRBV6-5 to TRBJ1-1, with D unresolved. This TCR was recovered from a man between 50 and 59 years old in a cohort exposed to, infected with or recovered from COVID-19 (not recorded which). Sequencing was done on a sample of PBMCs or T cells enriched from blood (not recorded which). The CDR3 loop is CASSPQPGVNTEAFF. CDR3 bases: TGTGCCAGCAGTCCCCAACCCGGGGTGAACACTGAAGCTTTCTTT.